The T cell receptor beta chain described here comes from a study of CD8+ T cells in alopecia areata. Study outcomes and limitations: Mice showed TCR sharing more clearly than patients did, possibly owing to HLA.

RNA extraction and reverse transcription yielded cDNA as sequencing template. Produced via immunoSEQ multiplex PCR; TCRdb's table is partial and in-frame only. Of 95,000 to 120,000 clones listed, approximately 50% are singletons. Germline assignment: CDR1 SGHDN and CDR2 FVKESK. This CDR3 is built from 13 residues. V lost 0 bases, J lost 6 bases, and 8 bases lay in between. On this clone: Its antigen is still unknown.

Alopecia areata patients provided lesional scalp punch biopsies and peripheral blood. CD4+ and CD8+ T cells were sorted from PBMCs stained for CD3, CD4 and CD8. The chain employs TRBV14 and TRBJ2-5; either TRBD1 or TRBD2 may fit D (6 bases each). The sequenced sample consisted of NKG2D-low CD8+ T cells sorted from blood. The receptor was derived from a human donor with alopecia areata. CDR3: CASSQDGGQTQYF. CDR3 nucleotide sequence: TGTGCCAGCAGCCAAGATGGGGGGCAGACCCAGTACTTC.